This T cell receptor beta chain comes out of a study of monozygotic twins with inflammatory bowel disease. Study-wide points: Patient-to-patient differences in immunosuppressive treatment may have added variability to the repertoires. Different subtypes (of T cells) could not be told apart from one another. Twins with IBD were found to have lower TCRbeta diversity (inverse Simpson) than healthy co-twins.

A remark on this clonotype: Its antigen is unidentified.

From its re-call of the 5' RACE reads, TCRdb lists each CDR3 protein once, without DNA. The sample totals roughly 150,000 distinct CDR3 sequences. Whole blood that had not undergone T cell sorting provided the isolated total RNA. The CDR3 is 14 residues long. Germline CDR1 and CDR2: DFQATT and SNEGSKA (reference sequence). The V call is TRBV20-1, the J call TRBJ1-2; lacking DNA, the TRBD1 call made by TCRdb goes unchecked. The clonotype comes from a human donor with ulcerative colitis or Crohn's disease, or a healthy co-twin of an affected twin (not recorded which). Material for sequencing was blood. The chain's CDR3 is CSAFRDRLRGGYTF.